Each of the 20 T cell receptor beta chains below was sequenced from the same sample in a study of blood T cell repertoires in COVID-19. Clones were sequenced by immunoSEQ multiplex PCR, and TCRdb holds only the in-frame ones, with some missing. The sample yields about 160,000 clones, 80% to 90% seen once. Sequencing was performed on peripheral blood. The source of these receptors is a woman aged 45 to 65 with COVID-19, enrolled during active disease.

V gene TRBV24-1 combines with J gene TRBJ2-5, with 8 bases lining up with TRBD1. Germline CDR1 is KGHDR and CDR2 is SFDVKD. The CDR3 is made up of 15 amino acids. V trimming: 4 bases; J trimming: 2 bases; junction bases outside the gene matches: 5. The CDR3 region is CATSDLRDRQETQYF. The CDR3 bases are TGTGCCACCAGTGACTTACGGGACAGGCAAGAGACCCAGTACTTC.

As DNA, the CDR3 is TGTGCCAGCAGTTCCCTCAGGGGAATCGGAAACACCATATATTTT. It specifies CASSSLRGIGNTIYF. The chain couples TRBV28 to TRBJ1-3, with a tentative D call TRBD1 (6 bases). Trimming left V 4 bases short and J 4 bases short, with 14 bases between. The germline V gene has CDR1 MDHEN and CDR2 SYDVKM. This CDR3 is 15 amino acids long.

This chain links TRBV27 with TRBJ1-2; D gene ambiguous. Germline CDR1 reads MNHEY; CDR2 reads SMNVEV (reference sequence). CDR3 size: 11 residues. V was clipped by 3 bases and J by 7 bases, with 6 bases between them. CDR3 protein: CASSFRSGYTF. The DNA of the CDR3 is TGTGCCAGCAGTTTTCGGTCTGGCTACACCTTC.

This clone has a single count. This CDR3 reads CASSLMDTTLSGYTF. The CDR3 DNA follows: TGCGCCAGCAGCCTAATGGACACGACCTTGAGTGGCTACACCTTC. The rearrangement joins TRBV4-3 to TRBJ1-2; a possible D gene is TRBD1 (5 bases). The length of the CDR3 is 15 residues. V was cut by 4 bases and J by 7 bases, with 19 bases left in between. The germline V gene encodes CDR1 LGHNA and CDR2 YSLEER.

This chain joins TRBV15 and TRBJ1-5; TRBD1 matches at 9 bases. The germline V gene has CDR1 LNHNV and CDR2 YYDKDF (reference sequence). CDR3 length: 16 residues. Germline trimming cut 5 bases from V and 2 bases from J; bases unmatched to any gene: 7. The CDR3 region is CATSVGQGKGNQPQHF. As DNA, the CDR3 is TGTGCCACCAGCGTAGGACAGGGGAAAGGCAATCAGCCCCAGCATTTT.

The chain recombines TRBV27 with TRBJ2-1; 7 nucleotides match TRBD1. This CDR3 comprises 15 residues. V gave up 7 bases and J gave up 6 bases; unmatched junction bases: 12. Per the germline V gene, CDR1 is MNHEY and CDR2 is SMNVEV (reference sequence). The chain's CDR3 is CASKSRGQTINEQFF. CDR3 DNA sequence: TGTGCCAGCAAAAGCCGGGGACAGACTATCAATGAGCAGTTCTTC.

This chain's CDR3 is CASSPKTGGSISYEQYF. The CDR3 nucleotides are TGTGCCAGCTCACCAAAGACAGGGGGCTCTATCTCCTACGAGCAGTACTTC. The rearrangement joins TRBV18 to TRBJ2-7; 10 bases fit TRBD1. The CDR3 runs 17 residues. CDR1 is KGHSH, CDR2 LQKENI, per germline. V gave up 2 bases and J gave up 0 bases; unmatched junction bases: 7.

The chain joins TRBV6-5 to TRBJ2-2; D uncertain. The germline V and J ends were trimmed by 2 bases and 4 bases, with 14 bases remaining between them. The CDR3 runs 16 residues. CDR1 MNHEY and CDR2 SVGAGI come from the germline V gene. CDR3 sequence: CASSYDISRGTGELFF. CDR3 nucleotide sequence: TGTGCCAGCAGTTACGATATCTCAAGAGGCACCGGGGAGCTGTTTTTT.

The rearrangement joins TRBV6-5 to TRBJ1-1, with 7 bases fitting TRBD1. Looked up from germline, CDR1 is MNHEY and CDR2 is SVGAGI. This CDR3 region has 14 residues. V shed 2 bases and J 1 base; nucleotides not matched to a gene: 1. The CDR3 is CASSYGTANTEAFF. CDR3 in DNA: TGTGCCAGCAGTTACGGGACAGCGAACACTGAAGCTTTCTTT.

The chain joins TRBV5-1 to TRBJ2-2; D might be TRBD2 (7 bases). CDR1 and CDR2 from the germline V gene are SGHRS and YFSETQ. This CDR3 is 16 amino acids long. With 0 bases removed from V and 0 bases from J, the gap between germline ends came to 9 bases. The CDR3 reads CASSLGGGSNTGELFF. The DNA for the CDR3 is TGCGCCAGCAGCTTGGGCGGGGGCTCGAACACCGGGGAGCTGTTTTTT.

This rearrangement joins TRBV15 to TRBJ2-7, with TRBD1 matching over 12 bases. V lost 1 base to trimming and J lost 5 bases; unmatched junction nucleotides: 3. Germline V lookup: CDR1 LNHNV, CDR2 YYDKDF (reference sequence). This CDR3 has 15 residues. The CDR3 region is CATSRGDRGPHEQYF. In nucleotides, the CDR3 is TGTGCCACCAGCAGAGGGGACAGGGGGCCCCACGAGCAGTACTTC.

The gene calls are TRBV5-1 and TRBJ2-7, with TRBD1 matching over 9 bases. The CDR3 sequence is 17 residues long. The germline CDR1 and CDR2 sequences are SGHRS and YFSETQ. Germline trimming cut 3 bases from V and 3 bases from J; bases unmatched to any gene: 13. In DNA form, the CDR3 reads TGCGCCAGCAGCTCCTTCACTTCCGGGACAGGGAGCTACGAGCAGTACTTC. This translates into CASSSFTSGTGSYEQYF.

V usage is TRBV6-5 and J usage is TRBJ1-5; weak D call: TRBD1 (5 bases). This CDR3 is 15 amino acids long. Trimming stripped 6 bases from V and 0 bases from J, with 12 bases between. Germline V gene sequence: CDR1 MNHEY, CDR2 SVGAGI. DNA of the CDR3: TGTGCCAGCAGCTACACCCAGGGTAGCAATCAGCCCCAGCATTTT. Its translation: CASSYTQGSNQPQHF.

The rearrangement uses TRBV29-1 and TRBJ2-3; 7 positions agree with TRBD2. This CDR3 contains 15 residues. CDR1 and CDR2 from the germline V gene are SQVTM and ANQGSEA. V shed 6 bases and J 1 base; nucleotides not matched to a gene: 10. The CDR3 spells CSVTAGLDRTDTQYF. The CDR3 coding sequence is TGCAGCGTCACAGCGGGGCTTGACCGCACAGATACGCAGTATTTT.

This chain links TRBV11-2 with TRBJ2-5; D is uncertain. Per germline, CDR1 SGHAT and CDR2 FQNNGV. The CDR3 is 14 residues long. V dropped 6 bases and J dropped 1 base, with 12 bases sitting between them. CDR3 protein: CASSPRAAQETQYF. DNA for the CDR3: TGTGCCAGCAGTCCCCGAGCTGCCCAAGAGACCCAGTACTTC.

The CDR3: CASSVTGSDYGYTF. CDR3 in DNA: TGTGCCAGCAGTGTGACAGGGTCGGACTATGGCTACACCTTC. The genes are TRBV2 and TRBJ1-2, with TRBD1 identical over 7 bases. This CDR3 comprises 14 residues. V shed 4 bases, J shed 3 bases, and the junction held 5 bases outside the gene matches. In germline, CDR1 is SNHLY, CDR2 FYNNEI.

The CDR3 DNA sequence: TGTGCCAGCAGCCCTGGACAGGGTTTGGAAAAACTGTTTTTT. Its translation: CASSPGQGLEKLFF. The V gene is TRBV5-4, the J gene TRBJ1-4; 8 nucleotides agree with TRBD1. Germline V gives CDR1 SGHNT, CDR2 YYREEE (reference sequence). The V and J ends lost 4 bases and 8 bases, in that order; junction bases with no gene match: 7. This CDR3 is 14 amino acids long.

The chain recombines TRBV30 with TRBJ1-1, with a weak D call TRBD1 (5 bases). Germline V gives CDR1 GTSNPN, CDR2 SVGIG (reference sequence). Between the trimmed V and J ends, which lost 5 bases and 0 bases, there was a span of 16 bases. CDR3 length equals 15 residues. CDR3 region: CAWYPGVGLNTEAFF. CDR3 DNA sequence: TGTGCCTGGTATCCGGGGGTAGGGTTGAACACTGAAGCTTTCTTT.

This chain links TRBV28 with TRBJ2-7; TRBD2 agrees at 14 bases. CDR3 length: 16 residues. Trimming cost V 5 bases and J 2 bases; bases outside gene matches: 5. Germline V lookup: CDR1 MDHEN, CDR2 SYDVKM. The CDR3 DNA reads TGTGCCAGCAGTCAAACGGGACTAGCGGGGGCCTACGAGCAGTACTTC. Encoded protein: CASSQTGLAGAYEQYF.

The gene calls are TRBV19 and TRBJ1-6; D perhaps matches TRBD1 (6 bases). V lost 5 bases, J lost 9 bases, and 11 bases lay in between. The germline gives CDR1 LNHDA, CDR2 SQIVND (reference sequence). The CDR3 consists of 13 residues. CDR3 residues: CASSDRDTSPLHF. The CDR3 DNA reads TGTGCCAGTAGTGACCGGGACACTTCACCCCTCCACTTT.